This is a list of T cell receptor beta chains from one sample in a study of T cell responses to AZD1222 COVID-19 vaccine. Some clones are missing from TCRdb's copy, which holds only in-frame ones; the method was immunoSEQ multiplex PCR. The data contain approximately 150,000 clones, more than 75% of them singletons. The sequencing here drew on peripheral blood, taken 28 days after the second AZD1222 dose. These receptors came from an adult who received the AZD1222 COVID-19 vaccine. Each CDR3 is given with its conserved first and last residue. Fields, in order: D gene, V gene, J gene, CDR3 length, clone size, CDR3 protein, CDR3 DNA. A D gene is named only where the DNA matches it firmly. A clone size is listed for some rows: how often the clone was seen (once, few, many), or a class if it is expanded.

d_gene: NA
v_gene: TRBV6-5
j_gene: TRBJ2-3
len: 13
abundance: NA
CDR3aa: CASSYPGGDTQYF
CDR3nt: TGTGCCAGCAGTTACCCAGGGGGGGATACGCAGTATTTT

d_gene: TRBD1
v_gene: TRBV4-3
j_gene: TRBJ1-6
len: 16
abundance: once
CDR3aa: CASSQADRAGRAPLHF
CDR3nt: TGCGCCAGCAGCCAAGCGGACAGGGCCGGTAGGGCACCCCTCCACTTT

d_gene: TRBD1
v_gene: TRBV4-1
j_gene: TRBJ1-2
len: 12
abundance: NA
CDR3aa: CASSQANRGETF
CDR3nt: TGCGCCAGCAGCCAAGCGAACAGGGGAGAAACCTTC

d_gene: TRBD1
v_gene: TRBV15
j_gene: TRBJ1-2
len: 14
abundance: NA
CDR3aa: CATSRGPGGGGYTF
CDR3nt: TGTGCCACCAGCAGAGGCCCAGGGGGCGGGGGCTACACCTTC

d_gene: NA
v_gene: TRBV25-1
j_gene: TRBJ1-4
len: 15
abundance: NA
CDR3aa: CASSAPLRGREKLFF
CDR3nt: TGTGCCAGCAGTGCCCCTCTTCGGGGGCGAGAAAAACTGTTTTTT

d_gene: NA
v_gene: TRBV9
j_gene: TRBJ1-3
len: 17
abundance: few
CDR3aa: CASSTNPWTDSGNTIYF
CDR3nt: TGTGCCAGCAGCACGAACCCTTGGACAGACAGTGGAAACACCATATATTTT

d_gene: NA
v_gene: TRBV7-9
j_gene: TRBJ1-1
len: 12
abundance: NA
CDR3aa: CASTFMETEAFF
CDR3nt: TGTGCCAGCACCTTTATGGAGACTGAAGCTTTCTTT

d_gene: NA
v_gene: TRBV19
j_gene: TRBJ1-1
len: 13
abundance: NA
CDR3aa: CASSHRGDKEAFF
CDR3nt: TGTGCCAGTAGCCACCGAGGGGACAAAGAAGCTTTCTTT

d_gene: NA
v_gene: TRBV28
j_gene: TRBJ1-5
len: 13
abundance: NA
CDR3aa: CASSSGSNQPQHF
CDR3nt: TGTGCCAGCAGTTCAGGGTCCAATCAGCCCCAGCATTTT

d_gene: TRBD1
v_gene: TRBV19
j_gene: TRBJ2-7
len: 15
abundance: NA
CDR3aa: CASSIGGQGFYEQYF
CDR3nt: TGTGCCAGTAGTATTGGAGGACAGGGTTTCTACGAGCAGTACTTC

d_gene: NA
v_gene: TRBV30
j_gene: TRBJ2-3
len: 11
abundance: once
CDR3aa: CAWSLAYTQYF
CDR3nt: TGTGCCTGGAGTTTAGCCTATACGCAGTATTTT

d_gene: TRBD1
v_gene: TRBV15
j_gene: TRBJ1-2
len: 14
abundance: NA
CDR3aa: CATRQGARNYGYTF
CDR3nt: TGTGCCACCAGGCAGGGGGCGCGCAACTATGGCTACACCTTC

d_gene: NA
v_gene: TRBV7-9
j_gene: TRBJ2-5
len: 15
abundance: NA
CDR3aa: CASSQGSRIQETQYF
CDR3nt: TGTGCCAGCAGCCAAGGTTCCCGGATCCAAGAGACCCAGTACTTC

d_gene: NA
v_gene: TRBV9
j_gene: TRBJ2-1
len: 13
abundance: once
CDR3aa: CASSVFTLNEQFF
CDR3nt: TGTGCCAGCAGCGTATTTACCTTAAATGAGCAGTTCTTC

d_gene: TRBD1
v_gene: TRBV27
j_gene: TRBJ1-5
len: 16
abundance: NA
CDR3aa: CASSPRTGNGNQPQHF
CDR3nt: TGTGCCAGCAGTCCCCGGACAGGGAACGGCAATCAGCCCCAGCATTTT

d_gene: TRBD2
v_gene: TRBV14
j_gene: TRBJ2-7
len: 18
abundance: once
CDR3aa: CASSQDWTIWTSGGKLYF
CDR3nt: TGTGCCAGCAGCCAAGACTGGACGATTTGGACTAGCGGGGGGAAGCTTTACTTC

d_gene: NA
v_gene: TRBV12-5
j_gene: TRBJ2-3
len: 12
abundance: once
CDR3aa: CASETQADTQYF
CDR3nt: TGTGCTAGTGAGACACAAGCAGATACGCAGTATTTT

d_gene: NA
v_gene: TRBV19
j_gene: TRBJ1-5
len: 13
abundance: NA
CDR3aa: CASSSRANQPQHF
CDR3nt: TGTGCCAGTAGTAGTAGGGCGAATCAGCCCCAGCATTTT

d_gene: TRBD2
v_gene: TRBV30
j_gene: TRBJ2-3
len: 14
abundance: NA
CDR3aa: CALQLAGARDTQYF
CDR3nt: TGTGCCTTGCAACTAGCGGGGGCCCGAGATACGCAGTATTTT

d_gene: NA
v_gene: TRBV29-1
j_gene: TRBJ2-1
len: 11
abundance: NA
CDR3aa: CSVVSYNEQFF
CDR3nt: TGCAGCGTTGTGTCCTACAATGAGCAGTTCTTC

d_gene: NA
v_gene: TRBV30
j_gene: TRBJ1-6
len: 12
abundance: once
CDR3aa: CAWSRTISPLHF
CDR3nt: TGTGCCTGGAGTAGGACGATTTCACCCCTCCACTTT

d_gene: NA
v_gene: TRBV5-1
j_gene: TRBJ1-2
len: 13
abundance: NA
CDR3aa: CASSVQSNYGYTF
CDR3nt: TGCGCCAGCAGCGTACAGAGTAACTATGGCTACACCTTC

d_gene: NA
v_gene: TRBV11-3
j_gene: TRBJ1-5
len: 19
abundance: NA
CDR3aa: CASSLTPQGGHSGNQPQHF
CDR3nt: TGTGCCAGCAGCTTAACCCCCCAAGGGGGGCATTCGGGCAATCAGCCCCAGCATTTT

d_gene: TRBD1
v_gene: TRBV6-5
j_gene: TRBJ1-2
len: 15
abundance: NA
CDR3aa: CASSFSGTGATGYTF
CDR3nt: TGTGCCAGCAGTTTTTCCGGGACAGGGGCAACTGGCTACACCTTC

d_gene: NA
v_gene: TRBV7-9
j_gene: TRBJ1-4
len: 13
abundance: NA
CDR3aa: CASSSGLYEKLFF
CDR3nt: TGTGCCAGCAGCTCGGGGCTGTATGAAAAACTGTTTTTT

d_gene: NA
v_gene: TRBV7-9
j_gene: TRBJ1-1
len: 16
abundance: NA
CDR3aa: CASSPISTLMNTEAFF
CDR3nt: TGTGCCAGCAGCCCAATTAGTACTCTGATGAACACTGAAGCTTTCTTT

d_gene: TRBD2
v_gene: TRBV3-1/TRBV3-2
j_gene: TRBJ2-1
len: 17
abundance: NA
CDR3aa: CASSHPAGRSSYNEQFF
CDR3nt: TGTGCCAGCAGCCATCCAGCGGGGAGAAGCTCCTACAATGAGCAGTTCTTC

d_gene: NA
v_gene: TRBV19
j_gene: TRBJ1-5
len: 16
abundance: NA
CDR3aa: CASTLEEGLRNQPQHF
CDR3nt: TGTGCCAGTACCCTCGAAGAGGGTTTGAGGAATCAGCCCCAGCATTTT

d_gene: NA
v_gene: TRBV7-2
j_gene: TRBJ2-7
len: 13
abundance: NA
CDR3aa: CASSSSSWVEQYF
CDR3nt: TGTGCCAGCAGCTCAAGCTCGTGGGTGGAGCAGTACTTC

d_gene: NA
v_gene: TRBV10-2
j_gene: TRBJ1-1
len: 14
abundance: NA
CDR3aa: CASSELRLNTEAFF
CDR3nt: TGCGCCAGCAGTGAGCTACGGCTGAACACTGAAGCTTTCTTT

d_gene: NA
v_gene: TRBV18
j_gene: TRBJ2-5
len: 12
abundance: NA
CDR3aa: CASSYNQETQYF
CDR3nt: TGTGCCAGCTCGTACAATCAAGAGACCCAGTACTTC

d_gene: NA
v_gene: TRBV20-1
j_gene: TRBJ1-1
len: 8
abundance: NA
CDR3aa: CSARGGLF
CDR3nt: TGCAGTGCTCGGGGGGGACTCTTT

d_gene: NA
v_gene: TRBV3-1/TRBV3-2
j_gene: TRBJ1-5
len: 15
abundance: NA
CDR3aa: CASSPGRGPEWPQHF
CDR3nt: TGTGCCAGCAGCCCAGGCAGGGGCCCCGAATGGCCCCAGCATTTT

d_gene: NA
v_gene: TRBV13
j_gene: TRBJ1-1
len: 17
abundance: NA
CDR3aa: CASSLRVVLRGYTEAFF
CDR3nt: TGTGCCAGCAGCTTACGCGTCGTTCTCCGGGGCTACACTGAAGCTTTCTTT

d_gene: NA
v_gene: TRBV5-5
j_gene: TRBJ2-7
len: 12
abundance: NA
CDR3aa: CASSSGTYEQYF
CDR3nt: TGTGCCAGCAGCTCTGGAACCTACGAGCAGTACTTC

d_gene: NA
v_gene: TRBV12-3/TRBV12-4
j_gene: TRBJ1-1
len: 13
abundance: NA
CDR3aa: CASSYTANTEAFF
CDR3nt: TGTGCCAGCAGCTACACGGCAAACACTGAAGCTTTCTTT

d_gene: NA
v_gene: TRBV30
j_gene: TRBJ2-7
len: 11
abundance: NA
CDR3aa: CAWSGWYEQYF
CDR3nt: TGTGCCTGGAGTGGGTGGTACGAGCAGTACTTC

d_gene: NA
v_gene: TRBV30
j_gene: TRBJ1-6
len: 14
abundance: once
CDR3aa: CAWSTRQGNSPLHF
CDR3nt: TGTGCCTGGAGTACCCGTCAAGGAAATTCACCCCTCCACTTT

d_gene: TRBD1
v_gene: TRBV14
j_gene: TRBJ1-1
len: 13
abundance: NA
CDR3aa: CASRRDRVTEAFF
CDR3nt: TGTGCCAGCAGACGGGACAGGGTCACTGAAGCTTTCTTT

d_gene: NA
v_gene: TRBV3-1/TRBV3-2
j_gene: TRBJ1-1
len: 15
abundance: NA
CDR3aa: CASSQDPAGNTEAFF
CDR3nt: TGTGCCAGCAGCCAGGACCCGGCGGGAAACACTGAAGCTTTCTTT

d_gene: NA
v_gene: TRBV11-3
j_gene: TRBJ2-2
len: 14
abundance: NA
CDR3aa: CASSPTTNTGELFF
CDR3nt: TGTGCCAGCAGCCCCACAACGAACACCGGGGAGCTGTTTTTT

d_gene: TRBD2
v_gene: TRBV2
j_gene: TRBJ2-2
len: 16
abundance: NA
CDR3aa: CASEGLAGQNTGELFF
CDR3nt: TGTGCCAGCGAGGGCTTAGCGGGACAGAACACCGGGGAGCTGTTTTTT

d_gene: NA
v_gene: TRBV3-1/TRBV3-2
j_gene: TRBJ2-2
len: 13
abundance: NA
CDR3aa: CASSQFLAGELFF
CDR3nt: TGTGCCAGCAGCCAATTTTTGGCCGGGGAGCTGTTTTTT

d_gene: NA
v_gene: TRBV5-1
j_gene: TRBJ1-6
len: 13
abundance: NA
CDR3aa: CASSEGSNSPLHF
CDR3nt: TGCGCCAGCAGCGAGGGCAGTAATTCACCCCTCCACTTT

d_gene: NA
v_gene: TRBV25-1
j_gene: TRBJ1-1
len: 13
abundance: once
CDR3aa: CASSDNLNTEAFF
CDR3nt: TGTGCCAGCAGTGACAACTTGAACACTGAAGCTTTCTTT

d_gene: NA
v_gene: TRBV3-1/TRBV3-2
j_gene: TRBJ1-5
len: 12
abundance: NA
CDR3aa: CASSPGGQPQHF
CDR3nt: TGTGCCAGCAGCCCGGGGGGGCAGCCCCAGCATTTT

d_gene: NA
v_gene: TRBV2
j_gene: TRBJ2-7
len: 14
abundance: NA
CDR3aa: CASTPKINSYEQYF
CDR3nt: TGTGCCAGCACTCCCAAAATCAATTCCTACGAGCAGTACTTC